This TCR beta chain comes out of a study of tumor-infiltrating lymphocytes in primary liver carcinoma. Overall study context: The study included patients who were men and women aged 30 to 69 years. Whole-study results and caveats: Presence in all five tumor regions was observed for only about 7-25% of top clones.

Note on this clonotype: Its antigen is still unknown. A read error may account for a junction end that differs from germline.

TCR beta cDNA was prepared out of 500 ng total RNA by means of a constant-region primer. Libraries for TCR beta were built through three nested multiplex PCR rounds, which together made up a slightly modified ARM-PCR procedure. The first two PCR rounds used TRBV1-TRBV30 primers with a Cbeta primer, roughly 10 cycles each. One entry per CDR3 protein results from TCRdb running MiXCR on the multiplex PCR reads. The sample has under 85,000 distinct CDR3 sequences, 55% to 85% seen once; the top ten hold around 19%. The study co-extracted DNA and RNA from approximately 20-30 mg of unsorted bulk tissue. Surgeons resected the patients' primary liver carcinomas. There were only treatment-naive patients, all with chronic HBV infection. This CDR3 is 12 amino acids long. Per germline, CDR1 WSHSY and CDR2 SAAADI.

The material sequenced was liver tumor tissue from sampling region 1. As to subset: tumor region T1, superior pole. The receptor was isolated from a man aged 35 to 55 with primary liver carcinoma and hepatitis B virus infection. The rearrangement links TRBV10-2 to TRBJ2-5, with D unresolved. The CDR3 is CASRSVKETKYF. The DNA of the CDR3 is TGCGCCAGCAGGAGCGTCAAAGAGACCAAGTACTTC.